Listed here is a single TCR beta chain. Its antigen is not known. The data were taken from a study of T cell repertoires in cytomegalovirus infection. On the study more broadly: Matching HLA type, along with CMV infection, was indicated by public TCR beta signatures. Notes on the study in general: HLA-C-restricted CMV clonotypes gave the most frequent clonotype in two of eight donors.

TCRdb passed the reads through MiXCR, listing each CDR3 protein once. Found here are 560,000 or so distinct CDR3 sequences, about 17% of them singletons; the top ten hold roughly a quarter. This CDR3 comprises 17 residues. V was trimmed by 1 base and J by 0 bases, leaving 16 bases between them. Germline V gene lookup returns CDR1 SQVTM and CDR2 ANQGSEA. The sequencing input was CD8+ T cells from PBMCs. The J gene is TRBJ2-1, the V gene TRBV29-1; D is ambiguous. The TCR originated in a human donor in good health (CMV status not recorded). Some clones in this sample may be carry-over from other donors' samples. The CDR3 region has the DNA TGCAGCGTTGAAGGCGAGCAGGCCCCGAGCTCCTACAATGAGCAGTTCTTC. Amino acid sequence: CSVEGEQAPSSYNEQFF.